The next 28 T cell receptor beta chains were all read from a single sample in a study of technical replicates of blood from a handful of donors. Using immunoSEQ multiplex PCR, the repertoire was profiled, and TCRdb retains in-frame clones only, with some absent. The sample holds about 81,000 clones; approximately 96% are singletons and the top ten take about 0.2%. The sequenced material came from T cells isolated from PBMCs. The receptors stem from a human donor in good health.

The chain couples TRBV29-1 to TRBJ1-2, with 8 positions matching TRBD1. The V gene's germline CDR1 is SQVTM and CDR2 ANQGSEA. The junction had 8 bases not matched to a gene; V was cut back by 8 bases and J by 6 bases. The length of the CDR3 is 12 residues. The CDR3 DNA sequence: TGCAGCCTGGACAGGGTGGGGAATGGCTACACCTTC. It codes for CSLDRVGNGYTF.

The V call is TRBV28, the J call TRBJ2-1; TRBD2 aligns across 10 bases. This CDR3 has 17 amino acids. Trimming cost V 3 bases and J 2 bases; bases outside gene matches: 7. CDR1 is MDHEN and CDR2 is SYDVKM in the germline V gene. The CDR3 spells CASSFAFLAGAYNEQFF. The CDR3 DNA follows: TGTGCCAGCAGTTTTGCTTTCCTAGCGGGAGCCTACAATGAGCAGTTCTTC.

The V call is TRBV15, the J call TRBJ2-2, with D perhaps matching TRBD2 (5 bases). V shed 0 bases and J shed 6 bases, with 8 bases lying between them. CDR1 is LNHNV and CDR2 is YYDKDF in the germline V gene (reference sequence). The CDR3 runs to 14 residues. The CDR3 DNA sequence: TGTGCCACCAGCAGAGATCGGGAAGCCGGGGAGCTGTTTTTT. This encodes CATSRDREAGELFF.

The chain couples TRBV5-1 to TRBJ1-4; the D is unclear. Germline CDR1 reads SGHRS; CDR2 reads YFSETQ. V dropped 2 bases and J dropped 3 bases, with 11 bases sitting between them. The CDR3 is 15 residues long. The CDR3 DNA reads TGCGCCAGCAGCTTCAGGCTGCCCGCTAATGAAAAACTGTTTTTT. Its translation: CASSFRLPANEKLFF.

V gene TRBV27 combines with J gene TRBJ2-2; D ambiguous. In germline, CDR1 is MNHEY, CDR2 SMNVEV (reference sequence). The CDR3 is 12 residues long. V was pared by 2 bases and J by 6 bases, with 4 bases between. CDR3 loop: CASSLRAGELFF. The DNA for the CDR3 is TGTGCCAGCAGTTTAAGAGCCGGGGAGCTGTTTTTT.

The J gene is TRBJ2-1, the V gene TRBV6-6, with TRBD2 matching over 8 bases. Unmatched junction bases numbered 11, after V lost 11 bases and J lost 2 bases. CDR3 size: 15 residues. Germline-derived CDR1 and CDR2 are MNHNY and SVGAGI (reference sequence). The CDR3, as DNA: TGTGCCTCGACCCGGGAGGGCCGAGCCTACAATGAGCAGTTCTTC. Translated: CASTREGRAYNEQFF.

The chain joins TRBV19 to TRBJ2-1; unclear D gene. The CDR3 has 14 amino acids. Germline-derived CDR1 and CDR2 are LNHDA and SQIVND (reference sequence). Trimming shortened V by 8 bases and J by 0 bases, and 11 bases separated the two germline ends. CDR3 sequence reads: CASLRPNSYNEQFF. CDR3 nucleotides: TGTGCCAGTTTGAGGCCAAACTCCTACAATGAGCAGTTCTTC.

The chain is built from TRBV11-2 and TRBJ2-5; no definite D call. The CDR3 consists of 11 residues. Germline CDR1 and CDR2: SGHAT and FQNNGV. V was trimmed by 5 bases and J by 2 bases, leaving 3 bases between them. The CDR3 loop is CASSIQETQYF. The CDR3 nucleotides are TGTGCCAGCAGCATACAAGAGACCCAGTACTTC.

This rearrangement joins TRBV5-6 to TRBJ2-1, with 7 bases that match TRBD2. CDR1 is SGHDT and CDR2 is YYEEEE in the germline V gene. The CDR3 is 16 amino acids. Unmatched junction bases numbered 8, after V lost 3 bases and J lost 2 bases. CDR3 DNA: TGTGCCAGCAGCTGGTTGGGAGGGATCACCTACAATGAGCAGTTCTTC. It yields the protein CASSWLGGITYNEQFF.

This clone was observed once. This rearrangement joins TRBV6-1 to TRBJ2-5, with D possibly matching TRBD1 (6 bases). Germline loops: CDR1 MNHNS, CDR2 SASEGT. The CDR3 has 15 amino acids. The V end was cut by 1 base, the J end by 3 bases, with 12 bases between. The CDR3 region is CASSEVNRAEETQYF. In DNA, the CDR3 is TGTGCCAGCAGTGAAGTGAACAGGGCTGAAGAGACCCAGTACTTC.

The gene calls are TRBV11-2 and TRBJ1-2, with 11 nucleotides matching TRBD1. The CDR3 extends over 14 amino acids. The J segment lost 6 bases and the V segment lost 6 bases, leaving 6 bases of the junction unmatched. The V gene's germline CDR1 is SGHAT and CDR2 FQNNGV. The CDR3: CASRLGTGGDGYTF. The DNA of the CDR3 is TGTGCCAGCAGACTAGGGACAGGGGGAGATGGCTACACCTTC.

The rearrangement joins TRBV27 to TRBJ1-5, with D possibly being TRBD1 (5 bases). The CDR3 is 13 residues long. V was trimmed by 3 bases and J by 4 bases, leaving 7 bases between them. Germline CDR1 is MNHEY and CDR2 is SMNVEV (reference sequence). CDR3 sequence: CASSFGANQPQHF. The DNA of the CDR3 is TGTGCCAGCAGTTTTGGGGCTAATCAGCCCCAGCATTTT.

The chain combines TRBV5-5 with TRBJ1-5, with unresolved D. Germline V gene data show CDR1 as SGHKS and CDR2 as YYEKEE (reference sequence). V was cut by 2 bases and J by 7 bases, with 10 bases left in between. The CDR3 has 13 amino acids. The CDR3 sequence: CASSFEGGQPQHF. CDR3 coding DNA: TGTGCCAGCAGCTTTGAGGGCGGGCAGCCCCAGCATTTT.

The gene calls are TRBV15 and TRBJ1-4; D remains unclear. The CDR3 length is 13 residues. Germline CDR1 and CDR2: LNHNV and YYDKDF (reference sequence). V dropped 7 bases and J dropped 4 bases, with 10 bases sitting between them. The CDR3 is CATTRAHNEKLFF. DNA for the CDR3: TGTGCCACCACGCGGGCCCATAATGAAAAACTGTTTTTT.

CDR3 sequence: CSVETGGANYGYTF. The CDR3 nucleotides are TGCAGCGTTGAAACAGGGGGCGCGAACTATGGCTACACCTTC. V is TRBV29-1 and J is TRBJ1-2, with 9 bases matching TRBD1. After removal of 2 bases from V and 2 bases from J, the junction contained 3 bases not matched to a gene. This CDR3 has 14 residues. CDR1 and CDR2 (germline): SQVTM, ANQGSEA.

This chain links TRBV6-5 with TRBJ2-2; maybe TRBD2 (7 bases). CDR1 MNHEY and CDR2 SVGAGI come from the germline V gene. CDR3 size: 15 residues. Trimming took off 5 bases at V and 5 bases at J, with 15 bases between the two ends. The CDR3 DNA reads TGTGCCAGCAGTCCGCTGCGGGGGCTAACCGGGGAGCTGTTTTTT. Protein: CASSPLRGLTGELFF.

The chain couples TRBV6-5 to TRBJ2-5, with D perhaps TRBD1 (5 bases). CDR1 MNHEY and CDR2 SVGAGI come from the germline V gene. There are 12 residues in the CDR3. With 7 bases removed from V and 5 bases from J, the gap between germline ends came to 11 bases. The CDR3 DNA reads TGTGCCAGCAACTCAGGGTCCGAGACCCAGTACTTC. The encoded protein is CASNSGSETQYF.

In DNA, the CDR3 is TGTGCCAGCAGCCTCTCGGGACAGGGGTATGGCTACACCTTC. Protein: CASSLSGQGYGYTF. The chain uses TRBV13 and TRBJ1-2, with 10 nucleotides matching TRBD1. The V segment lost 5 bases and the J segment 5 bases; nucleotides outside the gene matches: 5. Germline V CDR1 and CDR2: PRHDT, FYEKMQ (reference sequence). The CDR3 has 14 amino acids.

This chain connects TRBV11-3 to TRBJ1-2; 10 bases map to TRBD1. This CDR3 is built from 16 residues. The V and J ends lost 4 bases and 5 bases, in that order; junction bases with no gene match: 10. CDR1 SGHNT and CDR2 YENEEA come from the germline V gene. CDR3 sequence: CASSSLRQGAGYGYTF. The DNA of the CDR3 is TGTGCCAGCAGCTCGCTCCGACAGGGGGCTGGTTATGGCTACACCTTC.

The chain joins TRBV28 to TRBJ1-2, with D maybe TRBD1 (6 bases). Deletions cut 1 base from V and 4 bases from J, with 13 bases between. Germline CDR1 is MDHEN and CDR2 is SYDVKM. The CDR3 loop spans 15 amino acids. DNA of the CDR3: TGTGCCAGCAGTTTATTTCAGGGGTCCAGCTATGGCTACACCTTC. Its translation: CASSLFQGSSYGYTF.

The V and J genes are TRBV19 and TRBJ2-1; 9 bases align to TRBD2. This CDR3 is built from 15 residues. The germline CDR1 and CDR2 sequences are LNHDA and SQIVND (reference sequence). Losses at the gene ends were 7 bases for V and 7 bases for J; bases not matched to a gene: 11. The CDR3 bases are TGTGCCAGTACCCTTATAGCGGGAGATAGGAATGAGCAGTTCTTC. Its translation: CASTLIAGDRNEQFF.

CDR3: CVRSFPGMNTEAFF. The DNA of the CDR3 is TGTGTCAGAAGCTTTCCGGGGATGAACACTGAAGCTTTCTTT. This sequence joins TRBV7-5 and TRBJ1-1. TRBV7-5 is a documented pseudogene. The CDR3 length is 14 residues.

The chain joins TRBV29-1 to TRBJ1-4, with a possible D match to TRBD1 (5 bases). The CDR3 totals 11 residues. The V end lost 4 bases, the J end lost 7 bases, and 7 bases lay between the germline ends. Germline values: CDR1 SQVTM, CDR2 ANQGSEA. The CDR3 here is CSVVGGEKLFF. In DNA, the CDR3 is TGCAGCGTTGTGGGGGGTGAAAAACTGTTTTTT. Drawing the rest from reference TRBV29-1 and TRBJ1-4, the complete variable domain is SAVISQKPSRDICQRGTSLTIQCQVDSQVTMMFWYRQQPGQSLTLIATANQGSEATYESGFVIDKFPISRPNLTFSTLTVSNMSPEDSSIYLCSVVGGEKLFFGSGTQLSVL.

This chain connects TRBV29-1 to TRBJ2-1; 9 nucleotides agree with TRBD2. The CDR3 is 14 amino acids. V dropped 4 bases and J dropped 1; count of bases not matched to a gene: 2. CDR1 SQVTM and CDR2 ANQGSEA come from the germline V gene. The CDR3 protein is CSVGGRVSYNEQFF. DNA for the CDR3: TGCAGCGTTGGCGGGAGGGTATCCTACAATGAGCAGTTCTTC.

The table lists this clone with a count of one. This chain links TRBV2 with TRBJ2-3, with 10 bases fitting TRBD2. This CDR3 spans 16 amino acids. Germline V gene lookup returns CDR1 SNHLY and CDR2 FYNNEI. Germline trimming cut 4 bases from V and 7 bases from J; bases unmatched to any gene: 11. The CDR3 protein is CASSAGLAVMVNTQYF. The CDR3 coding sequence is TGTGCCAGCAGTGCTGGACTAGCGGTTATGGTGAATACGCAGTATTTT.

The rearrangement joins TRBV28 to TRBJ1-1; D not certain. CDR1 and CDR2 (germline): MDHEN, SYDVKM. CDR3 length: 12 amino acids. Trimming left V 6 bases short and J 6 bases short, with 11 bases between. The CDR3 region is CASRRTSAEAFF. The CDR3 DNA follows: TGTGCCAGCAGGCGTACGTCGGCTGAAGCTTTCTTT.

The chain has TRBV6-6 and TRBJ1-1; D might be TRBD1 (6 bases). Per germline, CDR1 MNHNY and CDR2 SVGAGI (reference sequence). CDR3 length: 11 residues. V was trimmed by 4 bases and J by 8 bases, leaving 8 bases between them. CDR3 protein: CASSFGQEAFF. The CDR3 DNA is TGTGCCAGCAGTTTCGGACAGGAAGCTTTCTTT.

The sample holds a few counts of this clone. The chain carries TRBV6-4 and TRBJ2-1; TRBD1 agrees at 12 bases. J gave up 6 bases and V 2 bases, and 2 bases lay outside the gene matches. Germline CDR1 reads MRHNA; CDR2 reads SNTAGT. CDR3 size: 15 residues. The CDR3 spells CASSDGTGGVNEQFF. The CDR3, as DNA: TGTGCCAGCAGTGACGGGACAGGGGGCGTCAATGAGCAGTTCTTC.